This T cell receptor (beta chain) was sequenced in a study of cytomegalovirus exposure and HLA in healthy donors. About the research overall: Approximately 85 million unique TCRs from HLA-typed donors were held in an early release of data. General observations from the study: What a later analysis reportedly showed was that an Asian-associated ancestry cluster had fewer N-insertions than the approximately 670-donor mean. Relative to equally common others, HLA-associated TCR beta chains showed greater clonal expansion in a later analysis.

These donors counted as nominally healthy when sampled, but unrecorded immune exposures were likely. The PCR was carried out with 60 Vbeta primers and 13 Jbeta primers. Assay used: immunoSEQ multiplex PCR; TCRdb lists only in-frame clones, some missing. The sample has 130,000 or so clones, more than 60% seen once; the top ten hold around 3.6%. Concerning this clone: Its antigen is as yet unknown.

The germline V gene encodes CDR1 SGHDT and CDR2 YYEEEE. Trimming left V 0 bases short and J 0 bases short, with 12 bases between. The CDR3 sequence is 16 residues long. The sequenced material came from PBMCs. This rearrangement joins TRBV5-6 to TRBJ1-2; D remains unclear. This sequence originates from a man aged 25 to 40 in good health and CMV-seronegative. The CDR3 DNA reads TGTGCCAGCAGCTTGGGAGGAGCAAGCTCTAACTATGGCTACACCTTC. Translation gives CASSLGGASSNYGYTF. Supplemented by reference TRBV5-6 and TRBJ1-2, the full variable domain reads DAGVTQSPTHLIKTRGQQVTLRCSPKSGHDTVSWYQQALGQGPQFIFQYYEEEERQRGNFPDRFSGHQFPNYSSELNVNALLLGDSALYLCASSLGGASSNYGYTFGSGTRLTVV.